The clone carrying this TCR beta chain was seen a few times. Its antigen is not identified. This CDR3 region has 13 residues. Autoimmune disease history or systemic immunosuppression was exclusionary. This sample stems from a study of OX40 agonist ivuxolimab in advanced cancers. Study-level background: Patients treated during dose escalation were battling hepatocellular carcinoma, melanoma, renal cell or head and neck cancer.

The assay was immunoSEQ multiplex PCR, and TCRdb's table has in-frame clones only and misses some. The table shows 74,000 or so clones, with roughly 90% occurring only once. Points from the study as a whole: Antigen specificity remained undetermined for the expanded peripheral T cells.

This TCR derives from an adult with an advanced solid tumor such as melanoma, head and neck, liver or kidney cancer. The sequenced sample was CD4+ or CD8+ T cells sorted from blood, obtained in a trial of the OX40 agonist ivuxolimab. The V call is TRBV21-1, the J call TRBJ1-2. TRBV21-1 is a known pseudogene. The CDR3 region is CASSKLSDYGYTF. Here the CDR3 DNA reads TGTGCCAGCAGCAAATTAAGTGATTATGGCTACACCTTC.